The sequence of this TCR beta chain was determined in a study of CD8 T cells in Susac syndrome. Overall study findings and caveats: The number of individuals included in the study's TCR sequencing and HLA analysis was acknowledged as relatively small.

The authors reverse transcribed about 0.5 to 1 ug RNA with random hexamers. Amplification of TCR beta CDR3 spanned 54 Vbeta and 13 Jbeta via immunoSEQ multiplex PCR. TCRdb ran MiXCR on the immunoSEQ multiplex PCR reads and lists one entry per CDR3 protein. The table includes 120,000 to 150,000 distinct CDR3 sequences, 94% detected once. The CDR3 sequence is 14 residues long. Germline V lookup: CDR1 MNHEY, CDR2 SMNVEV (reference sequence). V was clipped by 3 bases and J by 5 bases, with 13 bases between them. In regard to this clonotype: Its antigen is not known.

V and J are TRBV27 and TRBJ2-5; the D gene is possibly TRBD1 (6 bases). The clonotype originates from a human donor in good health. The source material was CD4+ T cells from PBMCs. The CDR3 nucleotides read TGTGCCAGCAGTTTCGCAGGGGCCCGGGAGACCCAGTACTTC. As protein: CASSFAGARETQYF.